The 28 T cell receptor beta chains given below trace back to one sample, sequenced in a study of T cell responses to AZD1222 COVID-19 vaccine. Assay used: immunoSEQ multiplex PCR; TCRdb lists only in-frame clones, some missing. The repertoire holds more than 90,000 clones, around 89% seen once, with approximately 7.1% in the top ten. Sequenced here: peripheral blood, sampled 28 days after the second AZD1222 dose. The receptors derive from an adult who received the AZD1222 COVID-19 vaccine.

This clone was counted between two and nine times. This chain joins TRBV29-1 and TRBJ2-3, with TRBD2 matching over 10 bases. The CDR3 has 16 amino acids. CDR1 is SQVTM, CDR2 ANQGSEA, per germline. The V segment lost 3 bases and the J segment 2 bases; nucleotides outside the gene matches: 8. For the CDR3, the DNA is TGCAGCGTTGATAGGTCTAGCGGGGGTGTCACAGATACGCAGTATTTT. It is translated as CSVDRSSGGVTDTQYF.

V usage is TRBV5-1 and J usage is TRBJ2-7; D is ambiguous. The V gene lost 5 bases and the J gene lost 2 bases, with 14 bases spanning the gap. This CDR3 is 14 amino acids long. The germline CDR1 and CDR2 sequences are SGHRS and YFSETQ. The CDR3 DNA reads TGCGCCAGCAGTTCGCGTGACACAGCCTACGAGCAGTACTTC. It specifies CASSSRDTAYEQYF.

The V and J genes are TRBV10-3 and TRBJ2-5; perhaps TRBD1 as D (6 bases). CDR1 and CDR2 from the germline V gene are ENHRY and SYGVKD. Trimming took off 8 bases at V and 1 base at J, with 11 bases between the two ends. CDR3 length: 13 amino acids. This CDR3 reads CAIGWTAQETQYF. CDR3 coding DNA: TGTGCCATCGGATGGACAGCCCAAGAGACCCAGTACTTC.

CDR3 sequence (DNA): TGTGCCAGCAGTTACTCCGCCCACGGCTACGAGCAGTACTTC. Translating gives CASSYSAHGYEQYF. This chain uses TRBV6-5 with TRBJ2-7; no clear D. Trimming left V 0 bases short and J 3 bases short, with 9 bases between. The CDR3 is made up of 14 amino acids. CDR1 MNHEY and CDR2 SVGAGI come from the germline V gene.

The chain couples TRBV9 to TRBJ2-7; tentatively, D is TRBD2 (5 bases). CDR3 length: 15 amino acids. Between the trimmed V and J ends, which lost 0 bases and 4 bases, there was a span of 14 bases. Germline CDR1 and CDR2: SGDLS and YYNGEE. The CDR3 bases are TGTGCCAGCAGCGTAGGTCCGGGGAGTGTGTACGAGCAGTACTTC. Translation gives CASSVGPGSVYEQYF.

In this sample, this clone turned up a few times. CDR3 sequence reads: CASSRLDRPGYGYTF. In DNA form, the CDR3 reads TGTGCCAGCAGCCGTCTAGACCGGCCCGGATATGGCTACACCTTC. The chain joins TRBV16 to TRBJ1-2; D call uncertain. The CDR3 has 15 amino acids. V lost 4 bases to trimming and J lost 5 bases, with 17 bases between them. Per the germline V gene, CDR1 is KGHSY and CDR2 is FQNENV.

The chain carries TRBV18 and TRBJ2-5, with D tentatively TRBD2 (6 bases). This CDR3 is 14 amino acids long. V lost 5 bases, J lost 5 bases, and 15 bases lay in between. CDR1 is KGHSH, CDR2 LQKENI, per germline. CDR3 nucleotide sequence: TGTGCCAGCTCATCCCAGACTGGGAGGGAGACCCAGTACTTC. Translating it yields CASSSQTGRETQYF.

This chain connects TRBV5-1 to TRBJ2-6; the D is unclear. Germline V lookup: CDR1 SGHRS, CDR2 YFSETQ. The CDR3 extends over 16 amino acids. V was cut by 2 bases and J by 0 bases, with 9 bases left in between. CDR3 protein: CASSFSLLSGANVLTF. Here the CDR3 DNA reads TGCGCCAGCAGCTTTAGCTTACTCTCTGGGGCCAACGTCCTGACTTTC.

The genes are TRBV7-6 and TRBJ2-3; TRBD2 agrees at 11 bases. CDR1 and CDR2 from the germline V gene are SGHVS and FNYEAQ. CDR3 length: 18 amino acids. Trimming at V came to 5 bases and at J to 1 base, leaving 11 bases not matched to a gene. The CDR3 nucleotides are TGTGCCAGCAGCCGTAACGGGTTAGCGGGGGGGCGCACAGATACGCAGTATTTT. The encoded protein is CASSRNGLAGGRTDTQYF.

The chain couples TRBV5-1 to TRBJ1-1; no reliable D call. This CDR3 region has 13 residues. Germline loops: CDR1 SGHRS, CDR2 YFSETQ. V lost 5 bases and J lost 4, with 12 bases in between. The DNA of the CDR3 is TGCGCCAGCAGGACCGGATCAGGCACTGAAGCTTTCTTT. This translates into CASRTGSGTEAFF. The full variable domain, with the rest looked up from reference TRBV5-1 and TRBJ1-1, is KAGVTQTPRYLIKTRGQQVTLSCSPISGHRSVSWYQQTPGQGLQFLFEYFSETQRNKGNFPGRFSGRQFSNSRSEMNVSTLELGDSALYLCASRTGSGTEAFFGQGTRLTVV.

V usage is TRBV4-2 and J usage is TRBJ1-2, with 7 positions matching TRBD1. With V trimmed by 2 bases and J by 2 bases, 5 bases remained unmatched. Germline CDR1 reads LGHNA; CDR2 reads YNFKEQ. The CDR3 spans 15 residues. CDR3 in DNA: TGTGCCAGCAGCCAAACCGGACAGGACAACTATGGCTACACCTTC. As protein: CASSQTGQDNYGYTF.

Comments on this clone: The same CDR3 arises from other DNA sequences in this sample as well. V is TRBV12-3 or TRBV12-4 and J is TRBJ1-1, with D hard to call. The CDR3 length is 11 residues. Deletions cut 7 bases from V and 1 base from J, with 4 bases between. The CDR3 bases are TGTGCCAGCAAATGGAACACTGAAGCTTTCTTT. It is translated as CASKWNTEAFF.

V is TRBV12-3 or TRBV12-4 and J is TRBJ2-7; D unclear. Trimming removed 0 bases at V and 5 bases at J, with 5 bases between. This CDR3 comprises 12 residues. DNA of the CDR3: TGTGCCAGCAGTTTAGCGCTCGACGAGCAGTACTTC. This translates into CASSLALDEQYF.

The V gene is TRBV9, the J gene TRBJ2-2; D ambiguous. The CDR3 length is 14 residues. V dropped 2 bases and J dropped 4 bases, with 9 bases sitting between them. CDR1 and CDR2 (germline): SGDLS, YYNGEE. The CDR3 is CASSVRLATGELFF. The CDR3 DNA is TGTGCCAGCAGCGTTAGGTTAGCCACCGGGGAGCTGTTTTTT.

The J gene is TRBJ2-1, the V gene TRBV7-2; 13 nucleotides match TRBD2. The ends lost 3 bases at V and 4 bases at J; junction bases unmatched: 3. Looked up from germline, CDR1 is SGHTA and CDR2 is FQGNSA. This CDR3 has 16 residues. DNA for the CDR3: TGTGCCAGCAGCTTCAGGACTAGCGGGAGTTACAATGAGCAGTTCTTC. It specifies CASSFRTSGSYNEQFF.

The chain uses TRBV9 and TRBJ2-7, with a possible D match to TRBD1 (6 bases). CDR1 and CDR2 (germline): SGDLS, YYNGEE. The CDR3 consists of 12 residues. The V gene lost 3 bases and the J gene lost 6 bases, with 10 bases spanning the gap. This CDR3 reads CASSADSPEQYF. The DNA of the CDR3 is TGTGCCAGCAGCGCGGACAGCCCCGAGCAGTACTTC.

The genes are TRBV2 and TRBJ2-7, with unresolved D. This CDR3 is 12 amino acids long. Trimming took off 8 bases at V and 2 bases at J, with 10 bases between the two ends. In germline, CDR1 is SNHLY, CDR2 FYNNEI. Here the CDR3 reads CASVNSPYEQYF. The CDR3 nucleotides read TGTGCCAGCGTTAACAGTCCCTACGAGCAGTACTTC.

The chain has TRBV5-4 and TRBJ2-6; 8 bases are shared with TRBD1. V shed 4 bases and J 11 bases; nucleotides not matched to a gene: 14. Germline lookup yields CDR1 SGHNT and CDR2 YYREEE (reference sequence). The CDR3 covers 16 residues. This CDR3 reads CASSPRGAGGLHVLTF. The CDR3 DNA sequence: TGTGCCAGCAGCCCCCGAGGAGCAGGGGGCCTCCACGTCCTGACTTTC.

The V call is TRBV6-2 or TRBV6-3, the J call TRBJ1-2; D is unclear. Looked up from germline, CDR1 is MNHEY and CDR2 is SVGEGT. The CDR3 totals 17 residues. V was pared by 0 bases and J by 4 bases, with 18 bases between. CDR3 amino acids: CASSYSNYDGIFYGYTF. Here the CDR3 DNA reads TGTGCCAGCAGTTACTCGAATTATGACGGGATTTTCTATGGCTACACCTTC.

The chain has TRBV29-1 and TRBJ2-7; a weak D match, TRBD2 (5 bases). Trimming removed 4 bases at V and 5 bases at J, with 21 bases between. The CDR3 runs 15 residues. Germline V gene data show CDR1 as SQVTM and CDR2 as ANQGSEA. The CDR3 DNA reads TGCAGCGTTGTATCTGGGAGATCTCCTTGGGACGAGCAGTACTTC. Encoded protein: CSVVSGRSPWDEQYF.

The rearrangement uses TRBV9 and TRBJ2-6; no firm D call. CDR1 SGDLS and CDR2 YYNGEE come from the germline V gene. V lost 3 bases, J lost 0 bases, and 7 bases lay in between. This CDR3 comprises 15 residues. The CDR3 here is CASSAHSSGANVLTF. The DNA for the CDR3 is TGTGCCAGCAGCGCCCATAGCTCTGGGGCCAACGTCCTGACTTTC.

This chain uses TRBV7-9 with TRBJ2-2; the D gene could be TRBD1 or TRBD2 (5 bases each). CDR1 is SEHNR and CDR2 is FQNEAQ in the germline V gene (reference sequence). Trimming left V 4 bases short and J 4 bases short, with 16 bases between. The length of the CDR3 is 16 residues. The CDR3 reads CASSSGPRKATGELFF. CDR3 nucleotides: TGTGCCAGCAGCTCGGGGCCTAGGAAGGCCACCGGGGAGCTGTTTTTT.

The chain has TRBV6-5 and TRBJ1-5, with 8 bases aligning to TRBD1. The CDR3 is made up of 14 amino acids. The germline V gene encodes CDR1 MNHEY and CDR2 SVGAGI. V lost 6 bases, J lost 1 base, and 2 bases stayed unmatched. CDR3 DNA sequence: TGTGCCAGCAGGAGGACAGGGAGCAATCAGCCCCAGCATTTT. It translates to CASRRTGSNQPQHF.

The chain joins TRBV7-9 to TRBJ2-2; 10 positions match TRBD1. V lost 3 bases and J lost 1; bases outside the gene matches: 11. Germline V gives CDR1 SEHNR, CDR2 FQNEAQ (reference sequence). The CDR3 covers 19 residues. CDR3 bases: TGTGCCAGCAGCTTCGGGGGACAGGGGATATTACGGAACACCGGGGAGCTGTTTTTT. It encodes CASSFGGQGILRNTGELFF.

The chain links TRBV4-3 to TRBJ2-6, with 7 bases that match TRBD2. The V gene's germline CDR1 is LGHNA and CDR2 YSLEER. The CDR3 runs to 20 residues. V was pared by 0 bases and J by 0 bases, with 11 bases of the junction left unmatched. CDR3 region: CASSQDPWLAASSGANVLTF. CDR3 DNA: TGCGCCAGCAGCCAAGATCCCTGGCTAGCGGCCAGCTCTGGGGCCAACGTCCTGACTTTC.

The CDR3 nucleotides read TGTGCCAGCAGCTATGACAGTTACGAGCAGTACTTC. Translation gives CASSYDSYEQYF. The chain combines TRBV7-9 with TRBJ2-7; tentative D call: TRBD1 (5 bases). Germline V gene lookup returns CDR1 SEHNR and CDR2 FQNEAQ (reference sequence). Trimming pared 4 bases from V and 4 bases from J, leaving 8 bases between. The CDR3 is made up of 12 amino acids.

V is TRBV27 and J is TRBJ1-2, with TRBD1 matching 8 bases. V dropped 3 bases and J dropped 1; count of bases not matched to a gene: 10. This CDR3 has 17 amino acids. The V gene's germline CDR1 is MNHEY and CDR2 SMNVEV (reference sequence). The CDR3 here is CASSFSTGENFNYGYTF. DNA of the CDR3: TGTGCCAGCAGTTTTTCGACAGGGGAGAATTTTAACTATGGCTACACCTTC.

The rearrangement uses TRBV30 and TRBJ1-4, with D unresolved. Per the germline V gene, CDR1 is GTSNPN and CDR2 is SVGIG (reference sequence). There are 16 residues in the CDR3. V was pared by 5 bases and J by 4 bases, with 20 bases between. The CDR3 sequence: CAWLGKGVNYNEKLFF. In nucleotides, the CDR3 is TGTGCCTGGCTCGGAAAGGGCGTGAATTATAATGAAAAACTGTTTTTT. The full variable domain, in which reference TRBV30 and TRBJ1-4 provide the parts outside the CDR3, is SQTIHQWPATLVQPVGSPLSLECTVEGTSNPNLYWYRQAAGRGLQLLFYSVGIGQISSEVPQNLSASRPQDRQFILSSKKLLLSDSGFYLCAWLGKGVNYNEKLFFGSGTQLSVL.